These 13 T cell receptor beta chains came from one sample sequenced in a study of blood T cell repertoires in COVID-19. This table comes from immunoSEQ multiplex PCR, and its TCRdb copy is limited to in-frame clones, with some not included. The data show roughly 120,000 clones, roughly four fifths seen once. The material sequenced was peripheral blood. All receptors come from a human donor in a cohort sampled during active COVID-19.

The chain has TRBV6-5 and TRBJ2-4, with D hard to call. The germline CDR1 and CDR2 sequences are MNHEY and SVGAGI. V lost 2 bases, J lost 6 bases, and 8 bases lay in between. This CDR3 contains 13 residues. The CDR3 sequence: CASSYGLGNIQYF. DNA of the CDR3: TGTGCCAGCAGTTACGGGCTGGGAAACATTCAGTACTTC.

This chain connects TRBV4-3 to TRBJ1-2, with 7 nucleotides matching TRBD1. Germline V lookup: CDR1 LGHNA, CDR2 YSLEER. The CDR3 runs to 14 residues. V gave up 4 bases and J gave up 4 bases; unmatched junction bases: 6. Written as DNA, the CDR3 is TGCGCCAGCAGCCGCGGGACAGCCAGCTATGGCTACACCTTC. The encoded protein is CASSRGTASYGYTF.

CDR3 loop: CASSWTGDSYGYTF. The CDR3 nucleotides are TGTGCCAGCTCCTGGACAGGGGACTCCTATGGCTACACCTTC. The rearrangement joins TRBV7-8 to TRBJ1-2; TRBD1 agrees at 9 bases. CDR3 size: 14 residues. V lost 8 bases and J lost 4; bases outside the gene matches: 8. The germline V gene has CDR1 SGHVS and CDR2 FQNEAQ.

This rearrangement joins TRBV5-1 to TRBJ1-2; a weak D match, TRBD1 (5 bases). Germline V gene data show CDR1 as SGHRS and CDR2 as YFSETQ. Trimming removed 5 bases from V and 7 bases from J, with 18 bases in between. The CDR3 sequence is 14 residues long. In DNA form, the CDR3 reads TGCGCCAGCAGAGGTCCGACGGGGGTAGGTGGCTACACCTTC. It specifies CASRGPTGVGGYTF.

This chain connects TRBV5-1 to TRBJ2-5; 9 nucleotides agree with TRBD2. This CDR3 region has 17 residues. Looked up from germline, CDR1 is SGHRS and CDR2 is YFSETQ. V was clipped by 0 bases and J by 2 bases; unmatched bases: 8. CDR3 coding DNA: TGCGCCAGCAGCTTGGGAGTGGTGCGGGGGGGACAAGAGACCCAGTACTTC. As protein: CASSLGVVRGGQETQYF.

The chain is built from TRBV7-9 and TRBJ2-5, with D possibly being TRBD2 (6 bases). The germline V gene has CDR1 SEHNR and CDR2 FQNEAQ (reference sequence). CDR3 size: 15 residues. Trimming removed 2 bases from V and 5 bases from J, with 15 bases in between. CDR3 DNA: TGTGCCAGCAGCTTAATGCAGGGAGGAACGGAGACCCAGTACTTC. Protein sequence: CASSLMQGGTETQYF.

The genes are TRBV27 and TRBJ1-4; TRBD1 agrees at 8 bases. Trimming took 11 bases from V and 3 from J; bases not matched to a gene: 11. Per the germline V gene, CDR1 is MNHEY and CDR2 is SMNVEV (reference sequence). The CDR3 is 15 amino acids. The CDR3 bases are TGTGCCTCCCAAGGGACAGGTAGACCTAATGAAAAACTGTTTTTT. Translation gives CASQGTGRPNEKLFF.

The chain uses TRBV4-3 and TRBJ2-3; TRBD2 is a possible D gene (5 bases). Germline V gene lookup returns CDR1 LGHNA and CDR2 YSLEER. Between the trimmed V and J ends, which lost 6 bases and 0 bases, there was a span of 16 bases. CDR3 length equals 16 residues. DNA for the CDR3: TGCGCCAGCAGTAAGACGGGCGGGCCCAGCACAGATACGCAGTATTTT. This sequence encodes CASSKTGGPSTDTQYF.

V usage is TRBV15 and J usage is TRBJ1-4; no clear D gene. The CDR3 contains 17 residues. In germline, CDR1 is LNHNV, CDR2 YYDKDF (reference sequence). V dropped 1 base and J dropped 5 bases, with 17 bases sitting between them. This CDR3 reads CATSRVNSRTSNEKLFF. CDR3 nucleotide sequence: TGTGCCACCAGCAGAGTAAACAGCCGTACCTCCAATGAAAAACTGTTTTTT. Complete variable domain (other parts from reference TRBV15 and TRBJ1-4): DAMVIQNPRYQVTQFGKPVTLSCSQTLNHNVMYWYQQKSSQAPKLLFHYYDKDFNNEADTPDNFQSRRPNTSFCFLDIRSPGLGDTAMYLCATSRVNSRTSNEKLFFGSGTQLSVL.

The genes are TRBV5-1 and TRBJ2-5; TRBD2 matches at 11 bases. The CDR3 totals 15 residues. Germline loops: CDR1 SGHRS, CDR2 YFSETQ. V lost 1 base to trimming and J lost 5 bases; unmatched junction nucleotides: 4. CDR3 in DNA: TGCGCCAGCAGCTTGCTTAGCGGGGGGGCGGAGACCCAGTACTTC. Protein product: CASSLLSGGAETQYF.

The genes are TRBV4-3 and TRBJ2-3; 9 nucleotides agree with TRBD2. The CDR3 length is 15 residues. From germline, CDR1 is LGHNA and CDR2 YSLEER. Germline trimming cut 1 base from V and 1 base from J; bases unmatched to any gene: 0. Here the CDR3 reads CASSQVAGGTDTQYF. The CDR3 DNA reads as TGCGCCAGCAGCCAAGTAGCGGGGGGCACAGATACGCAGTATTTT.

This clone was seen repeatedly, ten times or more. The gene calls are TRBV19 and TRBJ1-2, with 8 bases matching TRBD1. CDR3 size: 16 residues. The germline V gene encodes CDR1 LNHDA and CDR2 SQIVND (reference sequence). The ends lost 6 bases at V and 2 bases at J; junction bases unmatched: 11. CDR3 residues: CASSSAGGQANYGYTF. The CDR3 DNA sequence: TGTGCCAGTAGCTCCGCCGGGGGACAGGCAAACTATGGCTACACCTTC.

The chain recombines TRBV13 with TRBJ2-5; TRBD1 matches 9 bases. After removal of 2 bases from V and 4 bases from J, the junction contained 2 bases not matched to a gene. The CDR3 sequence is 14 residues long. Per germline, CDR1 PRHDT and CDR2 FYEKMQ (reference sequence). The CDR3 DNA reads as TGTGCCAGCAGCTTAAGACAGGGGGGAGAGACCCAGTACTTC. Its protein is CASSLRQGGETQYF.